This T cell receptor (beta chain) appears in the sequencing data of a study of cytomegalovirus exposure and HLA in healthy donors. The overall study: Among several hundred genotyped donors, 65% to 90% fell in the Caucasian-associated ancestry cluster.

Comments on this clone: Its matching antigen is unknown.

This CDR3 spans 14 amino acids. The V end was cut by 0 bases, the J end by 1 base, with 7 bases between. Germline V lookup: CDR1 MGHRA, CDR2 YSYEKL. Overall study results and limits: TCR beta V- and J-gene trimming, according to a later analysis, was linked to a missense DCLRE1C variant.

A multiplex PCR was run with 60 Vbeta primers and 13 Jbeta primers. The data were produced by immunoSEQ multiplex PCR, yet TCRdb's version contains in-frame clones alone and is incomplete. This table has about 82,000 clones, around 90% appearing once. The sequenced sample was PBMCs. This TCR was recovered from a man between 18 and 35 years old in good health and CMV-seronegative. The chain has TRBV4-1 and TRBJ2-7; D is perhaps TRBD2 (5 bases). The CDR3 here is CASSQDPGSYEQYF. For the CDR3, the DNA is TGCGCCAGCAGCCAAGATCCGGGGTCCTACGAGCAGTACTTC.